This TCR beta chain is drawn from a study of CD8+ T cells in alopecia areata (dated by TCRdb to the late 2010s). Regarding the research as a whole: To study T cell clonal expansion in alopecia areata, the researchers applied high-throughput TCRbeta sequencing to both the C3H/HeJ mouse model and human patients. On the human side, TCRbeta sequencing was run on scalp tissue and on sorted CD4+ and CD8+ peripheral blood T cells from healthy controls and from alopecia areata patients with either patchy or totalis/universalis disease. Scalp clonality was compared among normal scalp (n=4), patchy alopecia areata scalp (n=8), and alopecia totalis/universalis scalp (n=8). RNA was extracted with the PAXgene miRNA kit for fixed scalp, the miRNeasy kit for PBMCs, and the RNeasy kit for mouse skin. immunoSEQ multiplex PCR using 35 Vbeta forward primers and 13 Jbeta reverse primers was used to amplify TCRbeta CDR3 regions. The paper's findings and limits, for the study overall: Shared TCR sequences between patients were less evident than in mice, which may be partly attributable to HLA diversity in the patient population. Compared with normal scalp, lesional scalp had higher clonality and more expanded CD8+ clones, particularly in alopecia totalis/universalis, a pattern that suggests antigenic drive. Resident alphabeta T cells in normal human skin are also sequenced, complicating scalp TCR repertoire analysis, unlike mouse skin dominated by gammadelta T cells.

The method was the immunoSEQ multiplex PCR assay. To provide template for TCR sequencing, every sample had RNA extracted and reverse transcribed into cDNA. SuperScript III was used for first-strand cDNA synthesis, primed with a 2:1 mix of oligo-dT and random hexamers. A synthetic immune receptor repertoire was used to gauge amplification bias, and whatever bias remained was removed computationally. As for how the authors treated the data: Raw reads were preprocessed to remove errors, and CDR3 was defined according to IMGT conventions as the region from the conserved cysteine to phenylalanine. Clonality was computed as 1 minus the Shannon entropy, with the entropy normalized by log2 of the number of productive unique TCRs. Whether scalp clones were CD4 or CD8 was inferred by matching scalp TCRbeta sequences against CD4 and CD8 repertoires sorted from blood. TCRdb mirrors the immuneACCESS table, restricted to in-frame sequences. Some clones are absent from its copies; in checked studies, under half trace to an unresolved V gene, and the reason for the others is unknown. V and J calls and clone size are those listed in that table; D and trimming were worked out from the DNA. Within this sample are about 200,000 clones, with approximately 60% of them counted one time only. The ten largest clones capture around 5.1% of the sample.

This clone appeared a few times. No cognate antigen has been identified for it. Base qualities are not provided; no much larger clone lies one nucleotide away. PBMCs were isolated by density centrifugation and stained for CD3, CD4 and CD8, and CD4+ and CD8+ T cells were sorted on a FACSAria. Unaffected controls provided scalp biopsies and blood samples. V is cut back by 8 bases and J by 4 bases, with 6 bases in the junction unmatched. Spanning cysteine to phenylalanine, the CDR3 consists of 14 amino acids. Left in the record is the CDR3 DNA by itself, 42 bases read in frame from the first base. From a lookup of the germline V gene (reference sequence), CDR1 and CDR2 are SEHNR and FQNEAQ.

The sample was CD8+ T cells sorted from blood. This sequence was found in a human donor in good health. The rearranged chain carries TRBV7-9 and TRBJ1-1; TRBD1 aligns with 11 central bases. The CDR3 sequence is CASDPGQGVTEAFF. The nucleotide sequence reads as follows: TGTGCCAGCGACCCGGGACAGGGGGTCACTGAAGCTTTCTTT.